The clone carrying this T cell receptor beta chain was detected only once. Participants' own reports of clinical history determined their cohort assignment. Donors in Cohort 3 who had recovered were those with two negative PCRs, healthcare professional clearance, or resolution of their symptoms. The data belong to a study of blood T cell repertoires in COVID-19. As for the study in general: T cells, B-cell-depleted T cells, or PBMCs supplied cDNA or gDNA.

CDR3 length: 15 amino acids. Per the germline V gene, CDR1 is MNHEY and CDR2 is SMNVEV (reference sequence). With V trimmed by 6 bases and J by 0 bases, 5 bases remained unmatched. Clones were sequenced by immunoSEQ multiplex PCR, and TCRdb holds only the in-frame ones, with some missing. The table has almost 500,000 clones, approximately 90% seen once; the top ten hold 6.5% to 8.5%. This chain joins TRBV27 and TRBJ2-5; 9 nucleotides match TRBD1. The sequencing sample was made of PBMCs or T cells enriched from blood (not recorded which). The TCR sequence derives from a woman aged 55-70 years who had recovered from COVID-19. DNA of the CDR3: TGTGCCAGCAGCTCCCGACAGGGGGACCAAGAGACCCAGTACTTC. Encoded protein: CASSSRQGDQETQYF.